This T cell receptor beta chain was sequenced for a study of CD8 T cell repertoires and HIV-1 epitope variants (dated by TCRdb to about 2020). About the full investigation: Twenty-five peptides representing autologous and known Gag and Nef epitope variants were each used to stimulate T cells in separate culture wells. An aliquot of 1M T cells was set aside as an uncultured baseline condition, separate from the approximately 80 T cell cultures. T cells were enriched using the EasySep Human T Cell Enrichment Kit and were co-cultured with equal numbers of autologous T cell-negative cells serving as antigen-presenting cells. A CMV, EBV and flu peptide pool, the Ebola AY9 epitope as negative control, and a no-peptide well were included as control conditions. A total of 83 T cell cultures were run, with each culture condition done in triplicate except for one peptide, which was done in duplicate. The epitopes tested were three Gag epitope families plus Nef HW9 and YT9. Cultures ran for under 12 days in IMDM with gentamicin, with half-media changes on days 3 and 7 adding IL-2, IL-7 and IL-15.

Broader findings and caveats from the paper: Of the nine antigen-specific TCR beta clonotypes identified, five or six appeared cross-reactive for autologous or known escape epitope variants. Only TCR beta chains were identified by the assay, and proliferation to antigen, not T cell function or cytokine profile, was indicated. About 5 clonotypes recognized the Nef KF9 family and one clonotype recognized the HW9 family, while no responses to the TAALDMSHF plasma variant were seen.

The EasySep Human CD8+ T Cell Enrichment Kit was used on day 10 to isolate CD8+ T cells from every culture. Concerning this clone: Its antigen is unknown. No per-base quality is available; no much larger clone lies one base away.

TCR beta CDR3 regions were sequenced at survey depth on the immunoSEQ platform. The QIAamp DNA micro kit was used to extract genomic DNA from every cultured and uncultured CD8+ T cell population. Per the source publication's procedure: Samples with fewer than 5,000 productive reads were excluded, resulting in the removal of about 6% of the 75 HIV peptide-stimulated cultures. Sequences were trimmed to CDR3 by a MANAFEST web app, and nonproductive sequences, CDR3s under 5 amino acids, and sequences not starting with C or ending with F/W were removed. Antigen-specific clonotypes had to expand in at least 2 of 3 replicates versus no-peptide control at FDR 0.01, only within one epitope family. Specific clonotypes also needed at least fivefold higher frequency than in wells stimulated with peptides from other epitope families. TCRdb took this table from immuneACCESS and kept in-frame rearrangements with V and J called. Such tables lack part of the clones; where checked against another copy, unresolved V genes explain under half of the gap, and the rest is unexplained. The V and J calls and clone size come from that table; D and trimming were worked out from the DNA. This sample is represented by tens of thousands of clones; around 75% of them were singletons. The ten largest account for around 24% of the sample.

The CDR3 runs 14 residues from the cysteine to the phenylalanine. Only the CDR3 region is kept as DNA, spanning 42 bases read in frame from base 1. Trimming at the junction amounts to 5 bases on V and 2 bases on J, and the germline ends lie 13 bases apart. CDR1 and CDR2 are read off the germline V gene (reference sequence) as PRHDT and FYEKMQ. This TCR was recovered from a male donor with HIV. The V gene is TRBV13 and the J gene is TRBJ2-7, with TRBD1 tentatively as D gene (6 bases match). Sequencing used uncultured baseline CD8+ T cells from peripheral blood mononuclear cells (PBMCs). DNA sequence: TGTGCCAGCAGCCCCCGGGACAAACCCTACGAGCAGTACTTC. Its product reads: CASSPRDKPYEQYF.